This TCR beta chain was observed in a study of T cell repertoires in cytomegalovirus infection. As for the study in general: Both a matching HLA type and CMV infection were indicated by public TCR beta signatures.

This clonotype was seen repeatedly, ten times or more. Germline V CDR1 and CDR2: SGHTA, FQGNSA. The V end lost 1 base, the J end lost 4 bases, and 11 bases lay between the germline ends. The CDR3 totals 14 residues. Via MiXCR, TCRdb re-called the reads, giving one row per CDR3 protein. The profile shows about 250,000 distinct CDR3 sequences, 9% to 15% of them singletons. The specimen was PBMCs. The TCR comes from a human donor in good health (CMV status not recorded). Some clones in this sample may be carry-over from other donors' samples. The rearrangement links TRBV7-2 to TRBJ2-7; D gene ambiguous. The CDR3 is CASSLVQTYYEQYF. For the CDR3, the DNA is TGTGCCAGCAGCTTAGTTCAGACTTATTACGAGCAGTACTTC.